This T cell receptor beta chain derives from a study of post-analysis software for immune sequencing data. Whole-study findings and limits: Comparison of patients with controls showed 4 to 6 TRBV segments more frequent in patients, TRBV5-6, TRBV5-1 and TRBV20-1 among them.

CDR3 size: 12 residues. Germline CDR1 reads SQVTM; CDR2 reads ANQGSEA. V was shortened by 4 bases and J by 4 bases, with 10 bases between the two germline ends. Included in the TCR beta cDNA libraries were unique molecular identifiers. With roughly 1 to 10 million T cells as the source, roughly 0.5 million cDNA molecules resulted. TCRdb re-analysed the PCR reads in MiXCR, keeping a single row per CDR3 protein. This repertoire shows 450,000 to 700,000 distinct CDR3 sequences, around 47% found once; its top ten account for roughly 1.7%. In the case of this clonotype: Its antigen is not known.

The chain is built from TRBV29-1 and TRBJ1-1; D is perhaps TRBD1 (5 bases). The TCR was taken from a girl between 10 and 17 years old with multiple sclerosis. Sequences were obtained from blood. The CDR3, as DNA: TGCAGCGTTGCGGGACTGGGCACTGAAGCTTTCTTT. This sequence encodes CSVAGLGTEAFF.